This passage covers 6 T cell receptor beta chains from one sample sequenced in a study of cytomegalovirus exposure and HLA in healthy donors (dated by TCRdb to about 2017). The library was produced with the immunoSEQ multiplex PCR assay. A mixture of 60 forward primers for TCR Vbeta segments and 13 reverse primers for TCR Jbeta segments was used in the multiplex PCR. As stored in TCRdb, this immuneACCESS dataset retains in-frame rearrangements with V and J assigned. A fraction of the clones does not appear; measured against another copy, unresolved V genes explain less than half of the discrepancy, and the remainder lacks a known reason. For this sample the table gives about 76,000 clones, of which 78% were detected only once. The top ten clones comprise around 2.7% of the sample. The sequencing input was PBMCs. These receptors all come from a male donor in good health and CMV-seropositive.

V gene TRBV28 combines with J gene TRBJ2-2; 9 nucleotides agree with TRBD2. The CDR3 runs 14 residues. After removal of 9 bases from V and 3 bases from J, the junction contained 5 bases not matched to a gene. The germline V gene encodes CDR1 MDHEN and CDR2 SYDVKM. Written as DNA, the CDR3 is TGTGCCAGTGAGAGACTAGCGGACACCGGGGAGCTGTTTTTT. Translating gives CASERLADTGELFF.

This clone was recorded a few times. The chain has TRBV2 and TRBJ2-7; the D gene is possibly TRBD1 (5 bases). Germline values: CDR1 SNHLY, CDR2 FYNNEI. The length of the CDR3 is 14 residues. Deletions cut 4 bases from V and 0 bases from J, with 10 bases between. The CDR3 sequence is CASSAQGPSYEQYF. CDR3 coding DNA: TGTGCCAGCAGTGCCCAGGGCCCCTCCTACGAGCAGTACTTC.

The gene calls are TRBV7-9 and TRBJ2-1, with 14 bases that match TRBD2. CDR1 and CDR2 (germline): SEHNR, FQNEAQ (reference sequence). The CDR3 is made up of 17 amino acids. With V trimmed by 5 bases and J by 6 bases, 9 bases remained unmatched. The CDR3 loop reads CASSRIKGLAGVNEQFF. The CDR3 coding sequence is TGTGCCAGCAGCCGAATTAAGGGACTAGCGGGAGTCAATGAGCAGTTCTTC. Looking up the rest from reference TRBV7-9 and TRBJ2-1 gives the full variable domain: DTGVSQNPRHKITKRGQNVTFRCDPISEHNRLYWYRQTLGQGPEFLTYFQNEAQLEKSRLLSDRFSAERPKGSFSTLEIQRTEQGDSAMYLCASSRIKGLAGVNEQFFGPGTRLTVL.

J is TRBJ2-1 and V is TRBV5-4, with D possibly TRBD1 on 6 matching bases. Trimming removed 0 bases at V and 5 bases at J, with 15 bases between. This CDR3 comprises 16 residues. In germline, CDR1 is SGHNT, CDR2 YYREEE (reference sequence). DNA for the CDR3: TGTGCCAGCAGCTTGGGCTGGCAGGGGAGCCACAATGAGCAGTTCTTC. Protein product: CASSLGWQGSHNEQFF.

The CDR3 nucleotides are TGTGCCAGCAGCTCCGGGACACGAGGCACAGATACGCAGTATTTT. This sequence encodes CASSSGTRGTDTQYF. The chain joins TRBV7-2 to TRBJ2-3; D might be TRBD1 (6 bases). Trimming left V 4 bases short and J 1 base short, with 12 bases between. Looked up from germline, CDR1 is SGHTA and CDR2 is FQGNSA. There are 15 residues in the CDR3.

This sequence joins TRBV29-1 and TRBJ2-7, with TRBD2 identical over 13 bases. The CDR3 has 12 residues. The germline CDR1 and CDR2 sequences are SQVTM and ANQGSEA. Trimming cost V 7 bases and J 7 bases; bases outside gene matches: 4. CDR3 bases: TGCAGCGCGTCGACTAGCGGGAGGGAGCAGTACTTC. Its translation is CSASTSGREQYF.